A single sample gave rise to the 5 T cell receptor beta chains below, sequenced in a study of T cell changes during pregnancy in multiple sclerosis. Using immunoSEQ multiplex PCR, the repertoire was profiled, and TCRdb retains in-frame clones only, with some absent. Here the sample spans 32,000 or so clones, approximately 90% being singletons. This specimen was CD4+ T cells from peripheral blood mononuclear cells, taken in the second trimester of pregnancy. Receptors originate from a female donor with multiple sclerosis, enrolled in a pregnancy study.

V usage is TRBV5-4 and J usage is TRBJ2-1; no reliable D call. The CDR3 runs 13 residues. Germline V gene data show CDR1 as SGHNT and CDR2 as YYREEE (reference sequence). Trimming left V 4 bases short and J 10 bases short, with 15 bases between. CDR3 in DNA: TGTGCCAGCAGCGTTGACCCAGGTCACGAGCAGTTCTTC. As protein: CASSVDPGHEQFF.

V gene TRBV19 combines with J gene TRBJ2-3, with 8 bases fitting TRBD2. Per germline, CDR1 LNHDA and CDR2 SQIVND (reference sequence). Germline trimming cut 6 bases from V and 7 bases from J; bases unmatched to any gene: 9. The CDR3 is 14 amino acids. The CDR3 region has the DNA TGTGCCAGTAGGACGCGGGAGGCCGTCAATACGCAGTATTTT. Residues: CASRTREAVNTQYF.

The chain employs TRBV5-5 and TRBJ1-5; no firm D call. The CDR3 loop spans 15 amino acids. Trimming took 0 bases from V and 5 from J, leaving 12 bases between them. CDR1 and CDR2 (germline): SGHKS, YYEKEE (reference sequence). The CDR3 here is CASSLGSVADQPQHF. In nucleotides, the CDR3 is TGTGCCAGCAGCTTGGGTAGCGTGGCAGATCAGCCCCAGCATTTT.

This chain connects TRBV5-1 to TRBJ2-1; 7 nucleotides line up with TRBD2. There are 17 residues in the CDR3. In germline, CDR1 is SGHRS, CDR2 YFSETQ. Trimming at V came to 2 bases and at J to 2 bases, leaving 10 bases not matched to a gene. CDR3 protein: CASSFLAVGSPYNEQFF. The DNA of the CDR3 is TGCGCCAGCAGCTTTCTAGCGGTTGGCTCTCCCTACAATGAGCAGTTCTTC.

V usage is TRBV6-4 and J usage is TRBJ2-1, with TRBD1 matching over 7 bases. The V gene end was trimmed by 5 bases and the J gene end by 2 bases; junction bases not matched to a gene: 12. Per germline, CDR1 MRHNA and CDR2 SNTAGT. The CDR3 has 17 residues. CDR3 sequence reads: CASSIQGTDSPYNEQFF. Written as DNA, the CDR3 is TGTGCCAGCAGTATACAGGGGACCGATTCCCCCTACAATGAGCAGTTCTTC.